These 18 T cell receptor beta chains originate from one sample sequenced in a study of blood T cell repertoires in COVID-19. The method was immunoSEQ multiplex PCR; TCRdb's version includes in-frame clones alone and lacks a portion of them. Altogether about 530,000 clones are present, 85% to 90% being singletons, with the ten largest covering 7.5% to 9%. The sequencing sample was made of peripheral blood. The receptors here all came from a woman aged 50 to 60 with COVID-19, enrolled during active disease.

The count of this clone is one. V is TRBV7-3 and J is TRBJ1-5; D is perhaps TRBD1 (5 bases). Trimming took off 4 bases at V and 2 bases at J, with 12 bases between the two ends. CDR3 size: 15 residues. Germline CDR1 reads SGHTA; CDR2 reads FQGTGA. The CDR3 DNA is TGTGCCAGCAGCTCAGAACAGGATTGCAATCAGCCCCAGCATTTT. Encoded protein: CASSSEQDCNQPQHF.

The chain employs TRBV5-6 and TRBJ1-2, with D perhaps TRBD1 (5 bases). CDR1 and CDR2 from the germline V gene are SGHDT and YYEEEE. CDR3 size: 13 residues. V lost 4 bases and J 3 bases, leaving 10 bases between the germline ends. CDR3 amino acids: CASSGGTDYGYTF. The CDR3 region has the DNA TGTGCCAGCAGCGGCGGGACGGACTATGGCTACACCTTC.

The V and J genes are TRBV5-1 and TRBJ2-3, with D possibly being TRBD2 (5 bases). From germline, CDR1 is SGHRS and CDR2 YFSETQ. This CDR3 region has 15 residues. V lost 3 bases, J lost 5 bases, and 16 bases lay in between. The CDR3 loop is CASSYKGIREDTQYF. The CDR3 DNA sequence: TGCGCCAGCAGCTATAAGGGAATACGGGAAGATACGCAGTATTTT.

V is TRBV19 and J is TRBJ2-3, with 7 bases aligning to TRBD1. CDR3 length: 16 amino acids. CDR1 LNHDA and CDR2 SQIVND come from the germline V gene (reference sequence). With V trimmed by 2 bases and J by 1 base, 6 bases remained unmatched. This CDR3 reads CASSILPGQGTDTQYF. CDR3 coding DNA: TGTGCCAGTAGTATACTTCCAGGACAGGGCACAGATACGCAGTATTTT.

The V and J genes are TRBV5-8 and TRBJ1-2; TRBD1 aligns across 7 bases. This CDR3 has 15 amino acids. Looked up from germline, CDR1 is SGHTS and CDR2 is YDEGEE. Losses at the gene ends were 4 bases for V and 4 bases for J; bases not matched to a gene: 10. The CDR3 DNA follows: TGTGCCAGCAGCAACGACAGGGATTTGGTCTATGGCTACACCTTC. It specifies CASSNDRDLVYGYTF.

The J gene is TRBJ2-1, the V gene TRBV6-4; the D is unclear. The CDR3 is 14 amino acids. Trimming took 7 bases from V and 0 from J, leaving 10 bases between them. CDR1 is MRHNA and CDR2 is SNTAGT in the germline V gene. The CDR3 DNA follows: TGTGCCAGCAAAGAAGAGAGCTCCTACAATGAGCAGTTCTTC. It translates to CASKEESSYNEQFF.

This chain connects TRBV30 to TRBJ1-1, with D possibly being TRBD1 (5 bases). The CDR3 consists of 12 residues. Germline CDR1 is GTSNPN and CDR2 is SVGIG (reference sequence). V was trimmed by 5 bases and J by 5 bases, leaving 12 bases between them. CDR3 sequence: CAWGIRDTEAFF. CDR3 DNA: TGTGCCTGGGGGATCAGGGATACTGAAGCTTTCTTT.

The chain combines TRBV6-5 with TRBJ2-5, with TRBD1 matching over 9 bases. The CDR3 is made up of 14 amino acids. Per the germline V gene, CDR1 is MNHEY and CDR2 is SVGAGI. V shed 6 bases, J shed 3 bases, and the junction held 5 bases outside the gene matches. The CDR3 DNA sequence: TGTGCCAGCAGCAGGACAGGGGCTGAAGAGACCCAGTACTTC. This encodes CASSRTGAEETQYF.

A note on this clone: This specimen includes other DNA sequences encoding the same CDR3. The V call is TRBV2, the J call TRBJ1-5; D gene uncertain. Germline assignment: CDR1 SNHLY and CDR2 FYNNEI. There are 15 residues in the CDR3. Trimming left V 1 base short and J 0 bases short, with 7 bases between. As DNA, the CDR3 is TGTGCCAGCAGTGAAGGAGGTTATAGCAATCAGCCCCAGCATTTT. This translates into CASSEGGYSNQPQHF.

V usage is TRBV4-2 and J usage is TRBJ2-3, with unresolved D. The germline CDR1 and CDR2 sequences are LGHNA and YNFKEQ. The V and J ends lost 2 bases and 3 bases respectively, with 12 bases between them. The CDR3 has 15 residues. Written as DNA, the CDR3 is TGTGCCAGCAGCCAACCCCCCCCCTTGACAGATACGCAGTATTTT. Protein: CASSQPPPLTDTQYF.

The chain recombines TRBV3-1 (or the pseudogene TRBV3-2) with TRBJ1-6, with 9 bases aligning to TRBD1. The CDR3 spans 15 residues. Germline loops: CDR1 LGHDT, CDR2 YNNKEL (reference sequence). Losses at the gene ends were 4 bases for V and 9 bases for J; bases not matched to a gene: 7. The CDR3 DNA follows: TGTGCCAGCAGCCCGGACAGGGGTCCTAGTTCACCCCTCCACTTT. It encodes CASSPDRGPSSPLHF.

This sequence joins TRBV3-1 (or the pseudogene TRBV3-2) and TRBJ1-2, with D unresolved. V lost 4 bases and J 3 bases, leaving 9 bases between the germline ends. The CDR3 consists of 13 residues. Germline loops: CDR1 LGHDT, CDR2 YNNKEL (reference sequence). Here the CDR3 reads CASSRREDYGYTF. The CDR3 bases are TGTGCCAGCAGCCGCCGGGAAGACTATGGCTACACCTTC.

J is TRBJ2-2 and V is TRBV11-3, with no clear D. The CDR3 loop spans 14 amino acids. V was clipped by 2 bases and J by 0 bases, with 4 bases between them. Germline V gene lookup returns CDR1 SGHNT and CDR2 YENEEA. For the CDR3, the DNA is TGTGCCAGCAGCTTATACTCGAACACCGGGGAGCTGTTTTTT. It yields the protein CASSLYSNTGELFF.

This clone has only one observation. The chain joins TRBV4-1 to TRBJ2-1; 10 nucleotides align to TRBD1. The CDR3 runs 16 residues. The ends lost 4 bases at V and 7 bases at J; junction bases unmatched: 10. In germline, CDR1 is MGHRA, CDR2 YSYEKL. The CDR3 DNA reads TGCGCCAGCAGCCTCTCGGGACAGGGGATCCGGAATGAGCAGTTCTTC. Translation gives CASSLSGQGIRNEQFF.

The table lists this clone with a few counts. The chain has TRBV6-1 and TRBJ1-1; D is possibly TRBD1 (6 bases). Germline loops: CDR1 MNHNS, CDR2 SASEGT. This CDR3 contains 14 residues. V gave up 2 bases and J gave up 5 bases, with 12 bases separating them. For the CDR3, the DNA is TGTGCCAGCAGTGAACTGGTCAGGGGAACTGAAGCTTTCTTT. Its protein product is CASSELVRGTEAFF.

The CDR3 sequence: CAGTVNTEAFF. The CDR3 coding sequence is TGTGCCGGGACAGTGAACACTGAAGCTTTCTTT. V usage is TRBV30 and J usage is TRBJ1-1, with 7 bases identical to TRBD1. V shed 8 bases, J shed 0 bases, and the junction held 0 bases outside the gene matches. The length of the CDR3 is 11 residues. Germline V gives CDR1 GTSNPN, CDR2 SVGIG (reference sequence).

This clone has a handful of counts. The chain couples TRBV3-1 (or the pseudogene TRBV3-2) to TRBJ2-1; no clear D gene. V was cut by 0 bases and J by 8 bases, with 17 bases left in between. This CDR3 comprises 16 residues. CDR1 is LGHDT and CDR2 is YNNKEL in the germline V gene (reference sequence). CDR3 region: CASSQESPAVAYEQFF. The CDR3 coding sequence is TGTGCCAGCAGCCAAGAATCTCCCGCGGTGGCTTATGAGCAGTTCTTC.

This sequence joins TRBV5-1 and TRBJ2-7; possibly TRBD1 for D (6 bases). In germline, CDR1 is SGHRS, CDR2 YFSETQ. The CDR3 consists of 13 residues. V lost 0 bases, J lost 7 bases, and 11 bases lay in between. CDR3 sequence reads: CASSLDRVREQYF. In DNA form, the CDR3 reads TGCGCCAGCAGCTTGGACAGGGTTCGAGAGCAGTACTTC.